This T cell receptor (beta chain) derives from a study of blood T cell repertoires in COVID-19. Overall study context: The study drew acute and convalescent COVID-19 samples from the United States, Italy and Spain. From T cells, B-cell-depleted T cells, or PBMCs came the material, which was cDNA or gDNA.

This CDR3 contains 17 residues. V lost 3 bases to trimming and J lost 5 bases; unmatched junction nucleotides: 13. Germline V gives CDR1 KGHSH, CDR2 LQKENI. Original methodology: Amplified reference gene primers provided the basis for estimating nucleated cell counts. Here immunoSEQ multiplex PCR was the method, and the copy in TCRdb shows in-frame clones only, minus some. Clonal size and the V and J genes are those of that table, whereas D and trimming came from the DNA. The table shows some 33,000 clones, with roughly 85% occurring only once. In its sample, this clone was seen once. The clonotype comes from a human donor in a cohort sampled during active COVID-19. Material: peripheral blood. The chain links TRBV18 to TRBJ2-4; 7 bases map to TRBD1. CDR3 sequence reads: CASSPRGTVDLENIQYF. In nucleotides, the CDR3 is TGTGCCAGCTCACCGAGAGGGACAGTCGATTTGGAAAACATTCAGTACTTC. The full variable domain, rest sourced from reference TRBV18 and TRBJ2-4, is NAGVMQNPRHLVRRRGQEARLRCSPMKGHSHVYWYRQLPEEGLKFMVYLQKENIIDESGMPKERFSAEFPKEGPSILRIQQVVRGDSAAYFCASSPRGTVDLENIQYFGAGTRLSVL.